This T cell receptor beta chain was profiled in a study of blood T cell repertoires in COVID-19. Study in general: Sample material is recorded as cDNA or gDNA derived from T cells, B-cell-depleted T cells, or PBMCs.

Clones were sequenced by immunoSEQ multiplex PCR, and TCRdb holds only the in-frame ones, with some missing. The sample has about 210,000 clones, 80% seen once. V lost 5 bases, J lost 6 bases, and 11 bases stayed unmatched. This CDR3 has 15 amino acids. Looked up from germline, CDR1 is SGHVS and CDR2 is FNYEAQ. Sequencing was performed on peripheral blood. This chain uses TRBV7-6 with TRBJ2-3; 7 bases are a match to TRBD1. This receptor was taken from a human donor in a cohort sampled during active COVID-19. CDR3 DNA sequence: TGTGCCAGCAGCCCGCCCCAGGGGGAGTGGGATACGCAGTATTTT. As protein: CASSPPQGEWDTQYF.